These 14 T cell receptor beta chains originate from one sample sequenced in a study of neoadjuvant nivolumab and ipilimumab in lung cancer (TCRdb year 2020). The library was generated by the immunoSEQ multiplex PCR assay. This immuneACCESS table, as held by TCRdb, lists in-frame sequences with V and J called but not all clones. Of the missing ones, under half trace to an unresolved V gene in checked studies; the others have no known cause. Here the sample has approximately 31,000 clones; just over 90% occur a single time. Jointly, the top ten make up almost 5% of the sample. Taken with the paper, the label for time point translates to: at surgical resection after neoadjuvant nivolumab +/- ipilimumab. Specimen: peripheral blood, collected after neoadjuvant nivolumab, alone or with ipilimumab, at or shortly before surgery. Receptors originate from an adult with non-small cell lung cancer.

This rearrangement joins TRBV11-3 to TRBJ2-3, with 8 bases matching TRBD1. The CDR3 extends over 16 amino acids. Germline V gene sequence: CDR1 SGHNT, CDR2 YENEEA. V shed 3 bases and J 1 base; nucleotides not matched to a gene: 6. Here the CDR3 reads CASSLTGQGGTDTQYF. CDR3 DNA sequence: TGTGCCAGCAGCTTGACAGGACAGGGCGGCACAGATACGCAGTATTTT.

This chain joins TRBV6-1 and TRBJ2-7; D is perhaps TRBD1 (6 bases). The CDR3 runs 13 residues. From germline, CDR1 is MNHNS and CDR2 SASEGT. V was shortened by 6 bases and J by 2 bases, with 11 bases between the two germline ends. Written as DNA, the CDR3 is TGTGCCAGCAGAAACACAGGGACCTACGAGCAGTACTTC. It encodes CASRNTGTYEQYF.

CDR3 sequence reads: CASSVAGDEQFF. CDR3 sequence (DNA): TGTGCCAGCAGCGTAGCTGGGGATGAGCAGTTCTTC. This chain links TRBV9 with TRBJ2-1, with D hard to call. Trimming shortened V by 0 bases and J by 8 bases, and 6 bases separated the two germline ends. The CDR3 totals 12 residues. Germline lookup yields CDR1 SGDLS and CDR2 YYNGEE.

V gene TRBV6-4 combines with J gene TRBJ1-1; maybe TRBD1 (6 bases). The CDR3 sequence is 13 residues long. The V end was cut by 1 base, the J end by 11 bases, with 14 bases between. The germline V gene encodes CDR1 MRHNA and CDR2 SNTAGT. CDR3 residues: CASSDYEGGKAFF. The CDR3 coding sequence is TGTGCCAGCAGTGACTACGAGGGGGGAAAGGCTTTCTTT.

The V and J genes are TRBV5-1 and TRBJ2-3, with 8 bases that match TRBD1. The trim removed 0 bases at V and 0 bases at J, leaving 3 bases unmatched. This CDR3 has 16 residues. Germline loops: CDR1 SGHRS, CDR2 YFSETQ. The CDR3 DNA is TGCGCCAGCAGCTTGGTTCAGGGGGCTAGCACAGATACGCAGTATTTT. Protein sequence: CASSLVQGASTDTQYF.

The chain employs TRBV10-2 and TRBJ1-1; D is undetermined. The CDR3 extends over 16 amino acids. The V gene lost 1 base and the J gene lost 1 base, with 13 bases spanning the gap. Germline V gene sequence: CDR1 WSHSY, CDR2 SAAADI. As DNA, the CDR3 is TGCGCCAGCAGTGAGTTTTCGGGTCCGGCGAACACTGAAGCTTTCTTT. Translated, it gives CASSEFSGPANTEAFF.

The table lists this clone with a count of one. The genes are TRBV5-1 and TRBJ2-3, with 11 bases that match TRBD2. The V and J ends lost 4 bases and 1 base, in that order; junction bases with no gene match: 2. Germline values: CDR1 SGHRS, CDR2 YFSETQ. This CDR3 comprises 15 residues. This CDR3 reads CASSPLAGGTDTQYF. For the CDR3, the DNA is TGCGCCAGCAGCCCACTAGCGGGAGGCACAGATACGCAGTATTTT.

V gene TRBV9 combines with J gene TRBJ2-5; no definite D call. Between the trimmed V and J ends, which lost 0 bases and 5 bases, there was a span of 11 bases. This CDR3 has 14 amino acids. Looked up from germline, CDR1 is SGDLS and CDR2 is YYNGEE. The CDR3 nucleotides read TGTGCCAGCAGCGTAGGGGGTAGCCTTGAGACCCAGTACTTC. Translation: CASSVGGSLETQYF. Full variable domain (rest looked up from reference TRBV9 and TRBJ2-5): DSGVTQTPKHLITATGQRVTLRCSPRSGDLSVYWYQQSLDQGLQFLIQYYNGEERAKGNILERFSAQQFPDLHSELNLSSLELGDSALYFCASSVGGSLETQYFGPGTRLLVL.

The CDR3: CASSLEGRKQFF. As DNA, the CDR3 is TGCGCCAGCAGCCTCGAAGGGAGGAAGCAGTTCTTC. This chain uses TRBV5-1 with TRBJ2-1, with a possible D match to TRBD2 (6 bases). Trimming cost V 4 bases and J 11 bases, with 13 bases left between them. The germline CDR1 and CDR2 sequences are SGHRS and YFSETQ. This CDR3 has 12 amino acids.

V gene TRBV7-2 combines with J gene TRBJ1-2; the D is unclear. CDR1 is SGHTA, CDR2 FQGNSA, per germline. The CDR3 loop spans 16 amino acids. The germline V and J ends were trimmed by 5 bases and 7 bases, with 23 bases remaining between them. CDR3 amino acids: CASSPNPVAGAGGYTF. CDR3 bases: TGTGCCAGCAGCCCCAACCCGGTGGCAGGTGCGGGTGGCTACACCTTC.

The CDR3 loop reads CASSERQNQETQYF. The CDR3 DNA follows: TGTGCCAGCAGTGAAAGACAGAACCAAGAGACCCAGTACTTC. The chain carries TRBV2 and TRBJ2-5, with D tentatively TRBD1 (5 bases). The CDR3 sequence is 14 residues long. The V end was cut by 2 bases, the J end by 0 bases, with 7 bases between. CDR1 and CDR2 from the germline V gene are SNHLY and FYNNEI.

The chain is built from TRBV19 and TRBJ2-5; D may be TRBD1 (6 bases). Germline V gives CDR1 LNHDA, CDR2 SQIVND (reference sequence). V was clipped by 5 bases and J by 6 bases, with 13 bases between them. The CDR3 is 13 amino acids. CDR3 sequence: CASSGQQGQTQYF. CDR3 DNA sequence: TGTGCCAGTAGTGGCCAACAGGGTCAGACCCAGTACTTC. The full variable domain, completed using reference TRBV19 and TRBJ2-5, is DGGITQSPKYLFRKEGQNVTLSCEQNLNHDAMYWYRQDPGQGLRLIYYSQIVNDFQKGDIAEGYSVSREKKESFPLTVTSAQKNPTAFYLCASSGQQGQTQYFGPGTRLLVL.

The rearrangement joins TRBV5-1 to TRBJ2-5; D assignment may be TRBD1 or TRBD2 (5 bases each). Germline CDR1 and CDR2: SGHRS and YFSETQ. V lost 4 bases and J 5 bases, leaving 18 bases between the germline ends. The length of the CDR3 is 15 residues. In nucleotides, the CDR3 is TGCGCCAGCAGCAGCAACGTGGGGCGAGGGGAGACCCAGTACTTC. Translating it yields CASSSNVGRGETQYF. The full variable domain, completed using reference TRBV5-1 and TRBJ2-5, is KAGVTQTPRYLIKTRGQQVTLSCSPISGHRSVSWYQQTPGQGLQFLFEYFSETQRNKGNFPGRFSGRQFSNSRSEMNVSTLELGDSALYLCASSSNVGRGETQYFGPGTRLLVL.

The chain carries TRBV5-1 and TRBJ1-1; possibly TRBD1 for D (6 bases). V was clipped by 2 bases and J by 4 bases, with 15 bases between them. Germline V gene lookup returns CDR1 SGHRS and CDR2 YFSETQ. The CDR3 is 15 amino acids. CDR3 bases: TGCGCCAGCAGCTTTCAGGGGCCAACCCCCACTGAAGCTTTCTTT. Translation gives CASSFQGPTPTEAFF.